The 24 T cell receptor beta chains reported below all come from one sample, sequenced in a study of cytomegalovirus exposure and HLA in healthy donors. PCR amplification relied on 60 Vbeta primers (plus 13 Jbeta primers). The assay was immunoSEQ multiplex PCR, and TCRdb's table has in-frame clones only and misses some. This table has approximately 170,000 clones, about 85% appearing once. Source material: PBMCs. The source is a boy aged 2 to 10 in good health and CMV-seronegative.

The rearrangement links TRBV6-6 to TRBJ2-7; 10 bases are shared with TRBD1. Germline V gene data show CDR1 as MNHNY and CDR2 as SVGAGI (reference sequence). The CDR3 spans 15 residues. The trim removed 6 bases at V and 7 bases at J, leaving 12 bases unmatched. The CDR3 region is CASRSGRTGGIEQYF. The CDR3, as DNA: TGTGCCAGCAGGTCCGGCCGGACAGGGGGTATTGAGCAGTACTTC.

The chain is built from TRBV5-4 and TRBJ1-1; TRBD1 matches 9 bases. The CDR3 consists of 15 residues. Trimming removed 4 bases from V and 2 bases from J; junction bases left unmatched: 6. Germline CDR1 reads SGHNT; CDR2 reads YYREEE (reference sequence). The CDR3 sequence: CASSEGTGSNTEAFF. DNA of the CDR3: TGTGCCAGCAGCGAGGGGACAGGGAGTAACACTGAAGCTTTCTTT. The variable domain in full, with the rest retrieved from reference TRBV5-4 and TRBJ1-1, is ETGVTQSPTHLIKTRGQQVTLRCSSQSGHNTVSWYQQALGQGPQFIFQYYREEENGRGNFPPRFSGLQFPNYSSELNVNALELDDSALYLCASSEGTGSNTEAFFGQGTRLTVV.

The genes are TRBV5-1 and TRBJ1-1; D is perhaps TRBD1 (5 bases). Per the germline V gene, CDR1 is SGHRS and CDR2 is YFSETQ. The length of the CDR3 is 15 residues. V was shortened by 0 bases and J by 0 bases, with 9 bases between the two germline ends. CDR3 sequence reads: CASSLGRQLNTEAFF. The DNA for the CDR3 is TGCGCCAGCAGCTTGGGGCGACAGCTGAACACTGAAGCTTTCTTT.

The rearrangement joins TRBV6-6 to TRBJ1-1; TRBD1 matches 9 bases. V shed 6 bases, J shed 0 bases, and the junction held 8 bases outside the gene matches. Germline V lookup: CDR1 MNHNY, CDR2 SVGAGI (reference sequence). CDR3 length: 16 residues. In DNA form, the CDR3 reads TGTGCCAGCAGCCTTGGACAGGGGCTGATGAACACTGAAGCTTTCTTT. Translated, it gives CASSLGQGLMNTEAFF.

The V and J genes are TRBV28 and TRBJ1-1; D is undetermined. The germline V gene encodes CDR1 MDHEN and CDR2 SYDVKM. The CDR3 runs 15 residues. The germline V and J ends were trimmed by 3 bases and 0 bases, with 11 bases remaining between them. Here the CDR3 DNA reads TGTGCCAGCAGTTTTGTGGAGTTAATGAACACTGAAGCTTTCTTT. Its protein is CASSFVELMNTEAFF.

V is TRBV2 and J is TRBJ2-7, with TRBD2 matching 9 bases. J lost 4 bases, V lost 6 bases, and 4 bases had no gene match. The CDR3 loop spans 13 amino acids. CDR1 is SNHLY, CDR2 FYNNEI, per germline. CDR3 DNA sequence: TGTGCCAGCAGATATAGCGGGGGATACGAGCAGTACGTC. It translates to CASRYSGGYEQYV.

This clone was seen a few times. The genes are TRBV5-1 and TRBJ2-1, with 8 bases aligning to TRBD2. Germline V CDR1 and CDR2: SGHRS, YFSETQ. CDR3 length: 17 residues. V shed 0 bases, J shed 4 bases, and the junction held 9 bases outside the gene matches. The CDR3 reads CASSLGLLAETYNEQFF. The CDR3 DNA reads as TGCGCCAGCAGCTTGGGATTACTAGCGGAAACGTACAATGAGCAGTTCTTC.

This clone came up once. This sequence joins TRBV10-3 and TRBJ1-2; 9 positions agree with TRBD1. The V and J ends lost 0 bases and 8 bases, in that order; junction bases with no gene match: 13. CDR1 is ENHRY and CDR2 is SYGVKD in the germline V gene. The CDR3 loop spans 17 amino acids. The CDR3 region is CAISESISGTGYLGYTF. The CDR3 DNA sequence: TGTGCCATCAGTGAGTCAATTTCCGGGACAGGGTATCTGGGCTACACCTTC.

CDR3 nucleotides: TGTGCCAGCAGTTTATTCGAGAGCACTGAAGCTTTCTTT. Its protein product is CASSLFESTEAFF. This chain joins TRBV28 and TRBJ1-1, with D unclear. The CDR3 is made up of 13 amino acids. Germline lookup yields CDR1 MDHEN and CDR2 SYDVKM. V gave up 1 base and J gave up 4 bases, with 7 bases separating them.

J is TRBJ1-4 and V is TRBV5-4, with TRBD1 matching over 8 bases. V shed 5 bases and J 8 bases; nucleotides not matched to a gene: 14. Germline CDR1 is SGHNT and CDR2 is YYREEE (reference sequence). The CDR3 is 16 amino acids. The CDR3 region is CASSYYRQGLGEKLFF. As DNA, the CDR3 is TGTGCCAGCAGTTATTATCGACAGGGGCTCGGGGAAAAACTGTTTTTT.

V gene TRBV5-4 combines with J gene TRBJ2-1; TRBD2 matches at 10 bases. The CDR3 contains 16 residues. V was clipped by 4 bases and J by 3 bases; unmatched bases: 7. Germline V gene data show CDR1 as SGHNT and CDR2 as YYREEE (reference sequence). CDR3 loop: CASSRGLAGVYNEQFF. Here the CDR3 DNA reads TGTGCCAGCAGCCGAGGCCTAGCGGGGGTCTACAATGAGCAGTTCTTC. The variable domain in full, completed from reference TRBV5-4 and TRBJ2-1, reads ETGVTQSPTHLIKTRGQQVTLRCSSQSGHNTVSWYQQALGQGPQFIFQYYREEENGRGNFPPRFSGLQFPNYSSELNVNALELDDSALYLCASSRGLAGVYNEQFFGPGTRLTVL.

The J gene is TRBJ2-1, the V gene TRBV9; D gene uncertain. V lost 3 bases and J 8 bases, leaving 6 bases between the germline ends. This CDR3 has 11 amino acids. Germline V CDR1 and CDR2: SGDLS, YYNGEE. CDR3 nucleotides: TGTGCCAGCAGCGGAGGCGATGAGCAGTTCTTC. As protein: CASSGGDEQFF.

The chain combines TRBV28 with TRBJ2-7, with 8 bases identical to TRBD1. The germline V gene encodes CDR1 MDHEN and CDR2 SYDVKM. J lost 2 bases, V lost 2 bases, and 2 bases had no gene match. The CDR3 extends over 14 amino acids. The CDR3 is CASSLTGQAYEQYF. The CDR3 region has the DNA TGTGCCAGCAGTTTAACGGGACAGGCCTACGAGCAGTACTTC.

The rearrangement links TRBV7-2 to TRBJ1-2, with 7 bases aligning to TRBD1. Germline trimming cut 5 bases from V and 4 bases from J; bases unmatched to any gene: 10. Germline CDR1 reads SGHTA; CDR2 reads FQGNSA. The CDR3 consists of 15 residues. CDR3 DNA sequence: TGTGCCAGCAGCCTCCTCGCAGGGGGAGGCTATGGCTACACCTTC. Its protein product is CASSLLAGGGYGYTF.

J is TRBJ2-7 and V is TRBV28; TRBD2 might be the D (5 bases). Per germline, CDR1 MDHEN and CDR2 SYDVKM. This CDR3 contains 13 residues. V dropped 6 bases and J dropped 0 bases, with 9 bases sitting between them. The CDR3 DNA is TGTGCCAGCAGCCCAACTAGCTCCTACGAGCAGTACTTC. Residues: CASSPTSSYEQYF.

The CDR3 region is CASSVGLAAYNEQFF. DNA for the CDR3: TGCGCCAGCAGCGTGGGACTAGCGGCCTACAATGAGCAGTTCTTC. The chain carries TRBV5-1 and TRBJ2-1; TRBD2 matches at 11 bases. Trimming cost V 4 bases and J 2 bases; bases outside gene matches: 2. CDR3 length equals 15 residues. Looked up from germline, CDR1 is SGHRS and CDR2 is YFSETQ.

This chain joins TRBV15 and TRBJ2-2, with 10 bases aligning to TRBD1. The CDR3 totals 16 residues. Germline CDR1 is LNHNV and CDR2 is YYDKDF (reference sequence). The V segment lost 4 bases and the J segment 6 bases; nucleotides outside the gene matches: 8. The DNA for the CDR3 is TGTGCCACCAGCAAAGGGGGACAGGGGTCTCCCGGGGAGCTGTTTTTT. Translated, it gives CATSKGGQGSPGELFF.

The chain employs TRBV28 and TRBJ2-7; 10 positions match TRBD1. Germline loops: CDR1 MDHEN, CDR2 SYDVKM. This CDR3 has 16 amino acids. The junction had 7 bases not matched to a gene; V was cut back by 5 bases and J by 0 bases. In nucleotides, the CDR3 is TGTGCCAGCAGTGGGACAGGGGCCCCCAGCTCCTACGAGCAGTACGTC. Translated: CASSGTGAPSSYEQYV.

This clone was seen just once. The chain recombines TRBV6-1 with TRBJ1-4; tentatively, D is TRBD1 (5 bases). V lost 7 bases and J 6 bases, leaving 9 bases between the germline ends. This CDR3 has 12 amino acids. Per the germline V gene, CDR1 is MNHNS and CDR2 is SASEGT. In DNA form, the CDR3 reads TGTGCCAGCACGTGGGGGGATGAAAAACTGTTTTTT. It is translated as CASTWGDEKLFF.

The V and J genes are TRBV9 and TRBJ1-4; no definite D call. The germline V and J ends were trimmed by 4 bases and 4 bases, with 14 bases remaining between them. The CDR3 runs to 15 residues. Per the germline V gene, CDR1 is SGDLS and CDR2 is YYNGEE. CDR3 in amino acids: CASSLAGAINEKLFF. In nucleotides, the CDR3 is TGTGCCAGCAGCCTAGCAGGCGCTATTAATGAAAAACTGTTTTTT.

The J gene is TRBJ2-2, the V gene TRBV7-2; 9 positions agree with TRBD2. V trimming: 2 bases; J trimming: 6 bases; junction bases outside the gene matches: 7. Germline values: CDR1 SGHTA, CDR2 FQGNSA. There are 16 residues in the CDR3. CDR3 region: CASSLSGRLIAGELFF. CDR3 DNA sequence: TGTGCCAGCAGCTTAAGCGGGAGGTTAATTGCCGGGGAGCTGTTTTTT.

This chain links TRBV7-9 with TRBJ1-1; TRBD1 agrees at 8 bases. Germline V gene lookup returns CDR1 SEHNR and CDR2 FQNEAQ (reference sequence). J was trimmed by 2 bases and V by 2 bases; bases with no gene match: 1. The CDR3 spans 14 residues. The CDR3 region has the DNA TGTGCCAGCAGCTTACAGGGGGCCAACACTGAAGCTTTCTTT. It is translated as CASSLQGANTEAFF.

A remark on this clone: Relative to the germline gene, one junction end is altered; a read error may explain this. V gene TRBV5-1 combines with J gene TRBJ1-3; D is uncertain. The germline CDR1 and CDR2 sequences are SGHRS and YFSETQ. There are 17 residues in the CDR3. CDR3 sequence reads: CVSSLGAESVSGNTIYF. DNA of the CDR3: TGCGTCAGCAGCTTGGGCGCCGAATCGGTATCTGGAAACACCATATATTTT.

The chain couples TRBV7-9 to TRBJ1-4; D might be TRBD1 (6 bases). This CDR3 is 14 amino acids long. V was cut by 7 bases and J by 6 bases, with 15 bases left in between. CDR1 SEHNR and CDR2 FQNEAQ come from the germline V gene (reference sequence). The CDR3 DNA reads TGTGCCAGCACCATCAGGGGAGTGGATGAAAAACTGTTTTTT. Translating it yields CASTIRGVDEKLFF.